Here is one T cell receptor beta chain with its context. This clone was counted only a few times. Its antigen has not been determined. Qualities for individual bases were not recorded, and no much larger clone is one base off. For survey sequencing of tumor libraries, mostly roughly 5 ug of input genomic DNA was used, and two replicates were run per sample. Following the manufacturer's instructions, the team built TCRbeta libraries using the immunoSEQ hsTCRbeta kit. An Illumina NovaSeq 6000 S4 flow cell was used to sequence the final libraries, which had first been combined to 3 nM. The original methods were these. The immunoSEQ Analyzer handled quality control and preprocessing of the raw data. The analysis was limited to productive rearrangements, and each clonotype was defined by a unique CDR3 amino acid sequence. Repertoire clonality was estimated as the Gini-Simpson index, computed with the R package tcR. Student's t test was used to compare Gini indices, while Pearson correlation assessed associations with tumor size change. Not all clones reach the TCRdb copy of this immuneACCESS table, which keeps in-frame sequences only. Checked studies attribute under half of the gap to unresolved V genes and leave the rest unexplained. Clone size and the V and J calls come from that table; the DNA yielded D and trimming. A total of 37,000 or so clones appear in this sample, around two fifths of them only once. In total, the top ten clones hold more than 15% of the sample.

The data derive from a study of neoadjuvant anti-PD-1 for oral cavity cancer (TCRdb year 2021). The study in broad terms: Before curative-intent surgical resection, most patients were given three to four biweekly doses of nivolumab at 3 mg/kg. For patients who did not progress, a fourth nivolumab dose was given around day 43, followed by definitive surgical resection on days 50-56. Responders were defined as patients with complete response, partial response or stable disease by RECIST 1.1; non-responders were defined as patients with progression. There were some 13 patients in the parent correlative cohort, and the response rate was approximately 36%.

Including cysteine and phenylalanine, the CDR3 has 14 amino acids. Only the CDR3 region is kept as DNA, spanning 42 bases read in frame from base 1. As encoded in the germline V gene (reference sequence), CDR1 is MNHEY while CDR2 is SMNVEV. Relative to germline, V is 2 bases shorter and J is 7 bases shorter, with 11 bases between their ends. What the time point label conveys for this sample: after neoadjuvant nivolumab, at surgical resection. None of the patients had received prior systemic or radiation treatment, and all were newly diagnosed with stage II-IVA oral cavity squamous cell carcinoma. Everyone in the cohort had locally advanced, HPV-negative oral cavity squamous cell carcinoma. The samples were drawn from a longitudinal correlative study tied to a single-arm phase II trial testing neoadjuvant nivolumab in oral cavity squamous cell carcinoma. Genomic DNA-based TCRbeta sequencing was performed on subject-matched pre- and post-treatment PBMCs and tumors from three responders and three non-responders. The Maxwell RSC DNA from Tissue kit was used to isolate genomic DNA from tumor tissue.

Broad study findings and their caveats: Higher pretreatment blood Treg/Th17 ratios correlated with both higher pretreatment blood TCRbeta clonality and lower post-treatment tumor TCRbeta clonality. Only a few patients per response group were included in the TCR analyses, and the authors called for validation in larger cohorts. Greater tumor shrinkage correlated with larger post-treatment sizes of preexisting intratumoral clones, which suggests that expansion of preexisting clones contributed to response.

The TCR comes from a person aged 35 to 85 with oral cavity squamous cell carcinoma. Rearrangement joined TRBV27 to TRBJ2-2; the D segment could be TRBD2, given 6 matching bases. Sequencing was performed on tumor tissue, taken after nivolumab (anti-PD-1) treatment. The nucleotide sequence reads TGTGCCAGCAGTTTAAGTAGGAGGGTCGGGGAGCTGTTTTTT. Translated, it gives CASSLSRRVGELFF.